The 24 T cell receptor beta chains reported below all come from one sample, sequenced in a study of blood T cells in healthy people across ages (dated by TCRdb to 2015 to 2017). The library was obtained by 5' RACE. The sample was run on an Illumina HiSeq 2500. A second PCR of 7 to 11 cycles was performed with a sample-barcoded 5' primer and a J-beta primer mix. The raw public data were reprocessed by TCRdb itself: fastp quality trimming at Q25, MiXCR clonotype calling, in-frame beta chains only. Entries that share a CDR3 protein sequence are merged under the most common genes and DNA. The sample table contains almost 1 million distinct CDR3 sequences; only one count was recorded for 51% of them. The top ten clones comprise over 20% of the sample. The source material was blood. The receptor set was obtained from a woman aged 60-70 years in good health.

V gene TRBV4-2 combines with J gene TRBJ1-4; perhaps TRBD1 as D (5 bases). Germline-derived CDR1 and CDR2 are LGHNA and YNFKEQ. V lost 0 bases and J 5 bases, leaving 13 bases between the germline ends. The CDR3 spans 16 residues. The CDR3 protein is CASSQDPGRGNEKLFF. CDR3 bases: TGTGCCAGCAGCCAAGACCCGGGACGGGGGAATGAAAAACTGTTTTTT.

The chain links TRBV20-1 to TRBJ2-1, with 8 bases identical to TRBD2. J lost 7 bases, V lost 0 bases, and 8 bases had no gene match. Germline V gene sequence: CDR1 DFQATT, CDR2 SNEGSKA (reference sequence). The CDR3 contains 15 residues. In nucleotides, the CDR3 is TGCAGTGCTAGAGATCTGGCCGGGAGGGTGAATGAGCAGTTCTTC. Amino acids: CSARDLAGRVNEQFF.

This clonotype has a count of ten or more. This chain links TRBV3-1 with TRBJ2-4, with TRBD1 identical over 7 bases. In germline, CDR1 is LGHDT, CDR2 YNNKEL (reference sequence). The CDR3 sequence is 16 residues long. J was trimmed by 2 bases and V by 10 bases; bases with no gene match: 14. CDR3 residues: CATASRTGDSKNIQYF. The CDR3 bases are TGTGCCACCGCCTCGAGGACAGGAGATTCCAAAAACATTCAGTACTTC.

The chain has TRBV18 and TRBJ1-5, with D uncertain. The V end was cut by 8 bases, the J end by 4 bases, with 9 bases between. CDR3 length equals 12 residues. CDR1 and CDR2 from the germline V gene are KGHSH and LQKENI. The CDR3 sequence: CASTTENQPQHF. The CDR3 region has the DNA TGTGCCAGCACCACAGAAAATCAGCCCCAGCATTTT.

The chain has TRBV7-2 and TRBJ2-7, with 9 bases fitting TRBD2. CDR1 is SGHTA, CDR2 FQGNSA, per germline. V trimming: 6 bases; J trimming: 4 bases; junction bases outside the gene matches: 7. This CDR3 spans 14 amino acids. This CDR3 reads CASRLGREGYEQYF. Here the CDR3 DNA reads TGTGCCAGCAGACTCGGGCGGGAGGGATACGAGCAGTACTTC.

The V and J genes are TRBV7-2 and TRBJ2-7, with D perhaps TRBD1 or TRBD2 (5 bases each). CDR3 length equals 16 residues. Trimming shortened V by 5 bases and J by 5 bases, and 22 bases separated the two germline ends. Germline V gene data show CDR1 as SGHTA and CDR2 as FQGNSA. The CDR3 reads CASSPRGREPSDEQYF. Written as DNA, the CDR3 is TGTGCCAGCAGCCCGAGAGGCAGGGAGCCCTCGGACGAGCAGTACTTC.

This clonotype has just one count. V gene TRBV15 combines with J gene TRBJ1-2; D is undetermined. The CDR3 sequence is 15 residues long. From germline, CDR1 is LNHNV and CDR2 YYDKDF (reference sequence). V dropped 0 bases and J dropped 6 bases, with 14 bases sitting between them. CDR3 sequence: CATSRDPYSPDGYTF. The DNA for the CDR3 is TGTGCCACCAGCAGAGATCCCTACAGTCCTGATGGCTACACCTTC.

The sample holds a few counts of this clonotype. This chain connects TRBV10-3 to TRBJ2-3; TRBD2 agrees at 7 bases. V shed 4 bases, J shed 5 bases, and the junction held 3 bases outside the gene matches. Looked up from germline, CDR1 is ENHRY and CDR2 is SYGVKD. The CDR3 totals 13 residues. The CDR3 loop is CAISGLAGDTQYF. The CDR3 region has the DNA TGTGCCATCAGTGGACTAGCAGGAGATACGCAGTATTTT.

The V and J genes are TRBV7-8 and TRBJ2-5; D is perhaps TRBD1 or TRBD2 (7 bases each). The length of the CDR3 is 13 residues. V lost 2 bases, J lost 13 bases, and 17 bases lay in between. CDR1 is SGHVS, CDR2 FQNEAQ, per germline. The CDR3 loop is CASSLTGRTGRYF. The CDR3, as DNA: TGTGCCAGCAGCTTAACCGGGAGGACAGGAAGGTACTTC. Full variable domain (outside the CDR3, taken from reference TRBV7-8 and TRBJ2-5): GAGVSQSPRYKVAKRGQDVALRCDPISGHVSLFWYQQALGQGPEFLTYFQNEAQLDKSGLPSDRFFAERPEGSVSTLKIQRTQQEDSAVYLCASSLTGRTGRYFGPGTRLLVL.

The chain recombines TRBV20-1 with TRBJ2-1, with TRBD2 identical over 10 bases. With the DNA end fitting TRBJ2-7 better, the J assignment may be wrong. The CDR3 runs to 14 residues. Germline CDR1 reads DFQATT; CDR2 reads SNEGSKA (reference sequence). This CDR3 is CSASLPSGSYEQYF. The CDR3 region has the DNA TGCAGTGCTAGTCTCCCTAGCGGGAGCTACGAGCAGTACTTC.

This clonotype was counted between two and nine times. The chain has TRBV29-1 and TRBJ2-5; the match to TRBD2 covers 10 bases. Matching the DNA end better, TRBJ2-7 makes the J call doubtful. CDR1 SQVTM and CDR2 ANQGSEA come from the germline V gene. The CDR3 has 15 residues. The DNA of the CDR3 is TGCAGCGCCCTCCCCGAGCGGGAGGGCAAGTACGAGCAGTACTTC. It translates to CSALPEREGKYEQYF.

The sample holds a few counts of this clonotype. This chain links TRBV6-4 with TRBJ1-4; D is undetermined. Trimming removed 1 base at V and 8 bases at J, with 5 bases between. The CDR3 contains 12 residues. CDR1 and CDR2 (germline): MRHNA, SNTAGT. CDR3 loop: CASSDLIEKLFF. In nucleotides, the CDR3 is TGTGCCAGCAGTGACTTAATCGAAAAACTGTTTTTT.

The rearrangement joins TRBV27 to TRBJ2-3; 14 positions match TRBD2. The CDR3 sequence is 16 residues long. The V and J ends lost 5 bases and 4 bases, in that order; junction bases with no gene match: 5. Germline CDR1 MNHEY, CDR2 SMNVEV (reference sequence). The DNA for the CDR3 is TGTGCCAGCAGTGCCGGGACTAGCGGGAGTGCAGATACGCAGTATTTT. Its translation is CASSAGTSGSADTQYF.

This chain links TRBV3-1 with TRBJ2-1, with D possibly matching TRBD2 (5 bases). The tail of the sequence fits TRBJ2-7 better, so the J call may be wrong. From germline, CDR1 is LGHDT and CDR2 YNNKEL (reference sequence). The CDR3 has 15 amino acids. CDR3 bases: TGTGCCAGCAGCCAAGATCCCCTAGCCAGCTACGAGCAGTACTTC. Its translation is CASSQDPLASYEQYF.

The V call is TRBV29-1, the J call TRBJ2-7; TRBD2 is a possible D gene (5 bases). The DNA end favors TRBJ2-5, so the J call may be wrong. CDR1 SQVTM and CDR2 ANQGSEA come from the germline V gene. The CDR3 sequence is 13 residues long. The DNA for the CDR3 is TGCAGCGTTGAATCGGGGAAAGGAGAGACCCAGTACTTC. This sequence encodes CSVESGKGETQYF.

This clonotype came up a few times. The V gene is TRBV5-1, the J gene TRBJ2-7, with D perhaps assigned TRBD1 or TRBD2 (5 bases each). Germline V gene data show CDR1 as SGHRS and CDR2 as YFSETQ. Trimming stripped 2 bases from V and 5 bases from J, with 8 bases between. The CDR3 length is 12 residues. The chain's CDR3 is CASSFGANEQYF. The CDR3 coding sequence is TGCGCCAGCAGCTTCGGGGCAAACGAGCAGTACTTC.

This chain links TRBV2 with TRBJ2-3, with 9 bases identical to TRBD2. The CDR3 runs 14 residues. The trim removed 7 bases at V and 6 bases at J, leaving 8 bases unmatched. The germline V gene has CDR1 SNHLY and CDR2 FYNNEI. The CDR3 region is CASILSGRIDTQYF. The CDR3 bases are TGTGCCAGCATCCTTAGCGGGAGAATCGATACGCAGTATTTT.

The rearrangement links TRBV29-1 to TRBJ2-3; D call uncertain. The CDR3 has 13 residues. CDR1 SQVTM and CDR2 ANQGSEA come from the germline V gene. V shed 4 bases and J shed 2 bases, with 10 bases lying between them. The CDR3: CSVGGGTTDTQYF. The DNA of the CDR3 is TGCAGCGTTGGAGGCGGAACCACAGATACGCAGTATTTT.

This sequence joins TRBV19 and TRBJ1-2; D is undetermined. This CDR3 region has 13 residues. V dropped 4 bases and J dropped 3 bases, with 9 bases sitting between them. Germline CDR1 LNHDA, CDR2 SQIVND (reference sequence). CDR3 sequence (DNA): TGTGCCAGTAGTACCAAGGGCTACTATGGCTACACCTTC. This sequence encodes CASSTKGYYGYTF.

The chain combines TRBV29-1 with TRBJ2-7; no firm D call. Germline V gene lookup returns CDR1 SQVTM and CDR2 ANQGSEA. The CDR3 spans 15 residues. V was trimmed by 5 bases and J by 7 bases, leaving 24 bases between them. This CDR3 reads CSVNYPEQASWEQYF. CDR3 coding DNA: TGCAGCGTTAACTACCCGGAGCAGGCTTCCTGGGAGCAGTACTTC.

The genes are TRBV7-9 and TRBJ2-7, with D possibly called TRBD1 or TRBD2 (5 bases each). Per germline, CDR1 SEHNR and CDR2 FQNEAQ (reference sequence). This CDR3 contains 14 residues. Trimming pared 3 bases from V and 0 bases from J, leaving 9 bases between. The CDR3 bases are TGTGCCAGCAGCTTCAGGGACGGCTCCTACGAGCAGTACTTC. Its translation is CASSFRDGSYEQYF.

V is TRBV7-9 and J is TRBJ2-5, with no clear D. V was trimmed by 7 bases and J by 1 base, leaving 7 bases between them. Germline V gene data show CDR1 as SEHNR and CDR2 as FQNEAQ (reference sequence). This CDR3 has 12 residues. The CDR3, as DNA: TGTGCCAGCACTAAATTCCAAGAGACCCAGTACTTC. Translating gives CASTKFQETQYF.

V usage is TRBV11-2 and J usage is TRBJ1-2, with D maybe TRBD1 (6 bases). V dropped 4 bases and J dropped 4 bases, with 13 bases sitting between them. CDR1 and CDR2 from the germline V gene are SGHAT and FQNNGV. This CDR3 is built from 14 residues. CDR3 sequence: CASSSGAAGYGYTF. The CDR3, as DNA: TGTGCCAGCAGCTCAGGGGCCGCGGGCTATGGCTACACCTTC.

The chain has TRBV7-7 and TRBJ2-1, with 7 bases lining up with TRBD2. From germline, CDR1 is SSHAT and CDR2 FNYEAQ (reference sequence). This CDR3 is built from 15 residues. V lost 5 bases, J lost 5 bases, and 9 bases stayed unmatched. CDR3 sequence reads: CASSPTPTSNNEQFF. The CDR3 coding sequence is TGTGCCAGCAGCCCCACACCGACTAGCAACAATGAGCAGTTCTTC.